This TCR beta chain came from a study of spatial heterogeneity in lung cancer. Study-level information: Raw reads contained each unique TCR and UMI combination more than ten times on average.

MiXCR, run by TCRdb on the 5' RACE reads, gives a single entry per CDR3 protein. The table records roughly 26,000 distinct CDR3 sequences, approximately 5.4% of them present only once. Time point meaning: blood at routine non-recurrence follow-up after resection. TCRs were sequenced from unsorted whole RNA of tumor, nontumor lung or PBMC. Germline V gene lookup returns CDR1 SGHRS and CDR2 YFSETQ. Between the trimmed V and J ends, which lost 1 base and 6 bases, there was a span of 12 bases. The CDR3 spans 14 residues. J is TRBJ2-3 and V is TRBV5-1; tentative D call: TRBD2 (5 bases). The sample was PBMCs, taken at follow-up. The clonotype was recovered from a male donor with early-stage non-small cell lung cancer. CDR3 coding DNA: TGCGCCAGCAGCTTGTCCCTAGCCCCCGATACGCAGTATTTT. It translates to CASSLSLAPDTQYF.